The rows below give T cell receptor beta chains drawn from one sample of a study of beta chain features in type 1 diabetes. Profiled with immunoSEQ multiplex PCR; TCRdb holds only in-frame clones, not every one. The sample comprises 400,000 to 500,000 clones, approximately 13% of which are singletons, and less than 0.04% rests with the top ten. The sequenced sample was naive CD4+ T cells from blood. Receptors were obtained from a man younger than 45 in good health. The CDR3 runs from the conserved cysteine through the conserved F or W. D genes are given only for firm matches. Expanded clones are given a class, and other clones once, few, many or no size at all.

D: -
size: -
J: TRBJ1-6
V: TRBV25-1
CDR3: CASSGLHPEPLHF
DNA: TGTGCCAGCAGTGGGCTACATCCCGAACCCCTCCACTTT

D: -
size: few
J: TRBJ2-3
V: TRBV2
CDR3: CASSEGTHTQYF
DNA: TGTGCCAGCAGTGAAGGCACCCATACGCAGTATTTT

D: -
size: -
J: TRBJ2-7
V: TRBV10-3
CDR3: CAISWQGLTYEQYF
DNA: TGTGCCATCAGCTGGCAGGGCTTAACCTACGAGCAGTACTTC

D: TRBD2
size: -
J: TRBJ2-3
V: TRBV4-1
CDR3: CASSFPTTGLAGSINTDTQYF
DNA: TGCGCCAGCAGCTTTCCGACAACGGGACTAGCGGGCTCTATTAACACAGATACGCAGTATTTT

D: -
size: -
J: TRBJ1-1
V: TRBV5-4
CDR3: CASSSQAAGNRVRPAF
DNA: TGTGCCAGCAGCTCCCAAGCAGCCGGGAACAGGGTTCGCCCCGCTTTT

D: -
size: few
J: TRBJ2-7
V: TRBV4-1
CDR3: CASSQPAEGSYEQYF
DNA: TGCGCCAGCAGCCAACCAGCGGAGGGTTCCTACGAGCAGTACTTC

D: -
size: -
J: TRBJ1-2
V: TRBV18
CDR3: CASSPKGSSSYTF
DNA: TGTGCCAGCTCCCCTAAAGGGTCAAGTAGCTACACCTTC

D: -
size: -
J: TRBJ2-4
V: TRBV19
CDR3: CASSLRRGLAKNIQYF
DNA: TGTGCCAGTTCTCTGCGGAGGGGTCTAGCCAAAAACATTCAGTACTTC

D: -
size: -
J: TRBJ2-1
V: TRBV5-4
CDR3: CASSLYLDYPSNEQFF
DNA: TGTGCCAGCAGCTTGTACCTGGACTACCCGTCCAATGAGCAGTTCTTC

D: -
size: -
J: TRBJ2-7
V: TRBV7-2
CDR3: CASSSNTGPYEQYF
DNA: TGTGCCAGCAGCTCAAATACAGGGCCCTACGAGCAGTACTTC

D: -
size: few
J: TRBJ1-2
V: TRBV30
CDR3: CASWGNRGYTF
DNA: TGTGCCTCCTGGGGCAACCGCGGCTACACCTTC

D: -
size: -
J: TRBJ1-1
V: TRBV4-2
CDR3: CASSQAAAAAEAFF
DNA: TGTGCCAGCAGCCAAGCGGCGGCAGCCGCTGAAGCTTTCTTT

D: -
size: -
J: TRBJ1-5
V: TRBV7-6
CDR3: CASSLASGTGPQHF
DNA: TGTGCCAGCAGCTTAGCGTCGGGGACGGGGCCCCAGCATTTT

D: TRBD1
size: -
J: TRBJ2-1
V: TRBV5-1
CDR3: CASSLGQGANEQFF
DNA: TGCGCCAGCAGCTTGGGACAGGGGGCGAATGAGCAGTTCTTC

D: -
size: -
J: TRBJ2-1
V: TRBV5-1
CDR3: CASSTLTHYNEQFF
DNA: TGCGCCAGCAGCACCCTGACACACTACAATGAGCAGTTCTTC

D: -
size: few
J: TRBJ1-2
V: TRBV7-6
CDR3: CASRTDNYGYTF
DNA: TGTGCCAGCAGAACGGATAACTATGGCTACACCTTC

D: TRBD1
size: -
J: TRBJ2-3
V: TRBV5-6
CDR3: CASSQRDGQENTQYF
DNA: TGTGCCAGCAGCCAGAGGGACGGACAGGAAAATACGCAGTATTTT

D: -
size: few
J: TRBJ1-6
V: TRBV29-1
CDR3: CSVSGDGGYSPLHF
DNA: TGCAGCGTTTCGGGGGACGGAGGATATTCACCCCTCCACTTT

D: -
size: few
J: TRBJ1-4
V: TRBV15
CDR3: CATSGTAGEKLFF
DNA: TGTGCCACCAGCGGGACCGCGGGGGAAAAACTGTTTTTT

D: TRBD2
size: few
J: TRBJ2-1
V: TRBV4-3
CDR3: CASSQGRGGLSSSYNEQFF
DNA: TGCGCCAGCAGCCAAGGGCGGGGGGGCTTGTCTAGCTCCTACAATGAGCAGTTCTTC

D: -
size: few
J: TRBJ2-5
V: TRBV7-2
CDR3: CASSLAGPAAQETQYF
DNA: TGTGCCAGCAGCTTAGCGGGCCCGGCGGCTCAAGAGACCCAGTACTTC

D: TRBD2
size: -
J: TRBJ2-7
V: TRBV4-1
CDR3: CASSQIRTSGWYEQYF
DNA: TGCGCCAGCAGCCAGATCAGGACTAGCGGGTGGTACGAGCAGTACTTC

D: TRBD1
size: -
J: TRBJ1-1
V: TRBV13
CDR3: CASSYRGLNTEAFF
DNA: TGTGCCAGCAGTTACAGGGGGTTGAACACTGAAGCTTTCTTT

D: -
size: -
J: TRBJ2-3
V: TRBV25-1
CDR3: CASSDSDSWADTQYF
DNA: TGTGCCAGCAGTGATAGTGACAGCTGGGCCGATACGCAGTATTTT

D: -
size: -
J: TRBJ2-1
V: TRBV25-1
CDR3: CASSETLVRSSYNEQFF
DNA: TGTGCCAGCAGTGAAACATTGGTTCGGAGCTCCTACAATGAGCAGTTCTTC

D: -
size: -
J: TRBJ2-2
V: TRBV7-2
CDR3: CASSLGGYTGELFF
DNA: TGTGCCAGCAGCCTAGGAGGATACACCGGGGAGCTGTTTTTT

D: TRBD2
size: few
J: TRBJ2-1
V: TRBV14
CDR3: CASSSGLDISEQFF
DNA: TGTGCCAGCAGCTCGGGACTAGATATTTCTGAGCAGTTCTTC

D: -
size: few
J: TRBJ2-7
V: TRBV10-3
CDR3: CAISEARVYEQYF
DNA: TGTGCCATCAGTGAGGCCAGGGTCTACGAGCAGTACTTC

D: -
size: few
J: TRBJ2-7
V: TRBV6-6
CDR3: CASSLPGTAYEQYF
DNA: TGTGCCAGCAGTTTGCCTGGGACTGCCTACGAGCAGTACTTC

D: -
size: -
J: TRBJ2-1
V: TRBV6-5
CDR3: CASSNRVNEQFF
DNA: TGTGCCAGCAGTAACAGGGTTAATGAGCAGTTCTTC

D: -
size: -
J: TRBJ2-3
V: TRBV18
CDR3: CASSPVSGSSDTQYF
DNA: TGTGCCAGCTCACCAGTATCCGGGAGCTCAGATACGCAGTATTTT

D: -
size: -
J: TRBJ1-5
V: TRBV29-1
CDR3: CSVVGSILRDWWNQPQHF
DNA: TGCAGCGTTGTCGGTAGCATCCTTAGGGATTGGTGGAATCAGCCCCAGCATTTT

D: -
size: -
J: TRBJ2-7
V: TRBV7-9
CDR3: CASSLSQNEQYF
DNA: TGTGCCAGCAGCTTATCGCAGAACGAGCAGTACTTC

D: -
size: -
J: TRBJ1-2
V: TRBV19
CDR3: CASTRTANYGYTF
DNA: TGTGCGAGTACCCGGACCGCTAACTATGGCTACACCTTC

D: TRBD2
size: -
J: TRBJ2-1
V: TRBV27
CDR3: CASSPGLAGGHEQFF
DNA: TGTGCCAGCAGTCCCGGACTAGCGGGGGGGCATGAGCAGTTCTTC

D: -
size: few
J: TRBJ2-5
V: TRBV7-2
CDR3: CASSLWQETQYF
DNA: TGTGCCAGCAGCCTTTGGCAAGAGACCCAGTACTTC

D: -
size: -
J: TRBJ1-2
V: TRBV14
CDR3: CASSQDRNYGYTF
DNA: TGTGCCAGCAGCCAAGACAGAAACTATGGCTACACCTTC

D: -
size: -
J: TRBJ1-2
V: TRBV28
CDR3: CASSGVVVYGYTF
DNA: TGTGCCAGCAGTGGAGTAGTAGTCTATGGCTACACCTTC

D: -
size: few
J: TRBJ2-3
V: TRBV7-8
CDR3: CASSLTGLSSDTQYF
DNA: TGTGCCAGCAGCTTGACAGGACTTTCCTCCGATACGCAGTATTTT

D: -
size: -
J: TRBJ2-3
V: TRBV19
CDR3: CASSTNQGLGTDTQYF
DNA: TGTGCCAGTAGTACGAACCAGGGACTGGGCACAGATACGCAGTATTTT

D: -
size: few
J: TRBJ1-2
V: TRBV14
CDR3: CASSQEGHYGYTF
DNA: TGTGCCAGCAGCCAAGAGGGTCACTATGGCTACACCTTC

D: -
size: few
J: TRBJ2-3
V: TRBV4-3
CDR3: CASSQSFPGPGTDTQYF
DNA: TGCGCCAGCAGCCAATCCTTCCCGGGACCTGGCACAGATACGCAGTATTTT

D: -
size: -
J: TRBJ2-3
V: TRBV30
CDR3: CAWSVGQANTQYF
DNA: TGTGCCTGGAGTGTTGGTCAGGCGAATACGCAGTATTTT